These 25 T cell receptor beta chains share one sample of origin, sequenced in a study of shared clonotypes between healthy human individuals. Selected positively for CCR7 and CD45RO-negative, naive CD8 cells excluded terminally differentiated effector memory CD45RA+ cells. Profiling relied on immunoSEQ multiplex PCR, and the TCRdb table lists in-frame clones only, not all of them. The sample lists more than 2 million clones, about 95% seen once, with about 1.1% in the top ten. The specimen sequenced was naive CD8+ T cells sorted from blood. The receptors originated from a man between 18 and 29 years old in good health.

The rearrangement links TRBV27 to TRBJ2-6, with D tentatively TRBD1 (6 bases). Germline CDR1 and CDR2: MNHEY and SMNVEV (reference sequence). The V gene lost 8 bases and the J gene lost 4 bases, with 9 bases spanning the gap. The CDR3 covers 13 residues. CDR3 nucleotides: TGTGCCAGCGCAGGGGCCGGGGCCAACGTCCTGACTTTC. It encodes CASAGAGANVLTF.

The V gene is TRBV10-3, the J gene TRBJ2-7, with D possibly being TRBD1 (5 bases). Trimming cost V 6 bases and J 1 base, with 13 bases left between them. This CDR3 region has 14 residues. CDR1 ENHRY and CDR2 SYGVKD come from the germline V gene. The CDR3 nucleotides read TGTGCCATCAGGACAGAGTTCGTATCCTACGAGCAGTACTTC. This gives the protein CAIRTEFVSYEQYF.

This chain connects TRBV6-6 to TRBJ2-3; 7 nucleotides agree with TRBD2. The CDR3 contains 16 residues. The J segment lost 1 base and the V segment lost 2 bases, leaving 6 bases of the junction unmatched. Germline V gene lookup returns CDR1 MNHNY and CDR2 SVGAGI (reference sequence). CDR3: CASSYRVRGGTDTQYF. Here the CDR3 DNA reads TGTGCCAGCAGTTACCGCGTCCGGGGGGGCACAGATACGCAGTATTTT.

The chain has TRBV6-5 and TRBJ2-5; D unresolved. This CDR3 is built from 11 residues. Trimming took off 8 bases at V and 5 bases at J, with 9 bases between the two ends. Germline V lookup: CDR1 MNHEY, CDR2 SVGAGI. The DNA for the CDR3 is TGTGCCAGCCTGGTTGGTGAGACCCAGTACTTC. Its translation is CASLVGETQYF.

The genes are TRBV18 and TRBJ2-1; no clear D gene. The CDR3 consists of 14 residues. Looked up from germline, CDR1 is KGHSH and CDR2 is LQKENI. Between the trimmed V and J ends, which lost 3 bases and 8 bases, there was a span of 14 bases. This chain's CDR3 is CASSPSFDSHEQFF. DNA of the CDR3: TGTGCCAGCTCACCTTCCTTTGATAGCCATGAGCAGTTCTTC.

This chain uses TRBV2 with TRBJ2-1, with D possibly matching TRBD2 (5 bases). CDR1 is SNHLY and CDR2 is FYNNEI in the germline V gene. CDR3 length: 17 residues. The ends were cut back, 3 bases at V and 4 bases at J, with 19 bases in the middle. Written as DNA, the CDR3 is TGTGCCAGCAGTGAGTTGGGGATTCGAGCGGAGTACAATGAGCAGTTCTTC. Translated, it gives CASSELGIRAEYNEQFF.

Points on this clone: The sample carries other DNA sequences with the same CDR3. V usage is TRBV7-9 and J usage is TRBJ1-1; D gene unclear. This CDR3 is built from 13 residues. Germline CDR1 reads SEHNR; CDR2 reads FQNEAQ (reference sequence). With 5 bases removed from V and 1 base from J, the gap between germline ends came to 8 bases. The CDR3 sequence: CASSGSPNTEAFF. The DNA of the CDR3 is TGTGCCAGCAGCGGCAGTCCGAACACTGAAGCTTTCTTT.

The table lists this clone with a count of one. CDR3 region: CASSSSTGVNEKLFF. CDR3 DNA: TGTGCCAGCAGTTCATCCACAGGGGTCAATGAAAAACTGTTTTTT. V gene TRBV6-5 combines with J gene TRBJ1-4, with 7 bases lining up with TRBD1. With V trimmed by 4 bases and J by 5 bases, 7 bases remained unmatched. The CDR3 totals 15 residues. Germline V gene sequence: CDR1 MNHEY, CDR2 SVGAGI.

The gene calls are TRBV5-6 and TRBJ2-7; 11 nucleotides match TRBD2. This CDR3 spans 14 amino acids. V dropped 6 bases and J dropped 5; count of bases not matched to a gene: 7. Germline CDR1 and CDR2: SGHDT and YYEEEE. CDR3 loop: CASTLLLAGDEQYF. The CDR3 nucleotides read TGTGCCAGCACTCTCTTACTAGCGGGGGACGAGCAGTACTTC. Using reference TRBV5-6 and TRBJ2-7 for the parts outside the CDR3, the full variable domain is DAGVTQSPTHLIKTRGQQVTLRCSPKSGHDTVSWYQQALGQGPQFIFQYYEEEERQRGNFPDRFSGHQFPNYSSELNVNALLLGDSALYLCASTLLLAGDEQYFGPGTRLTVT.

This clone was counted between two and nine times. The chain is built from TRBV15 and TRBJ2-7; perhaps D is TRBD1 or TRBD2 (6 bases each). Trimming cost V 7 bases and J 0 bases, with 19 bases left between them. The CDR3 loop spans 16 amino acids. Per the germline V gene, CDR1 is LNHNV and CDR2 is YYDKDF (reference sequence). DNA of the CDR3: TGTGCCACCATAAGACCGGTAGGGGGGTACTCCTACGAGCAGTACTTC. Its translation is CATIRPVGGYSYEQYF.

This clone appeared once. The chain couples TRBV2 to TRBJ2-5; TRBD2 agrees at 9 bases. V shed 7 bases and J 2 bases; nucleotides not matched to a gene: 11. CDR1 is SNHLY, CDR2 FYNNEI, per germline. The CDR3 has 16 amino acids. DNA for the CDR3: TGTGCCAGCATTCCAGCGGCGGGAGGGCCGCAAGAGACCCAGTACTTC. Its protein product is CASIPAAGGPQETQYF.

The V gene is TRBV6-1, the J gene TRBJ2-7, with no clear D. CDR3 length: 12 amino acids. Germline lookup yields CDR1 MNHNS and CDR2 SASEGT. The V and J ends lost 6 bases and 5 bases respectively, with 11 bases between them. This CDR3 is CASSGTTHEQYF. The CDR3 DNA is TGTGCCAGCAGCGGAACAACCCACGAGCAGTACTTC.

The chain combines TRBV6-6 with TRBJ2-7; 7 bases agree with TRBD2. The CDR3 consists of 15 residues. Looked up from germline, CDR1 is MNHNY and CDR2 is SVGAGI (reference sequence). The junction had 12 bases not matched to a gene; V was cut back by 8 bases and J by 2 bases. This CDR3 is CASQAGDSITYEQYF. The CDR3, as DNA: TGTGCCAGCCAGGCGGGGGACTCGATAACCTACGAGCAGTACTTC.

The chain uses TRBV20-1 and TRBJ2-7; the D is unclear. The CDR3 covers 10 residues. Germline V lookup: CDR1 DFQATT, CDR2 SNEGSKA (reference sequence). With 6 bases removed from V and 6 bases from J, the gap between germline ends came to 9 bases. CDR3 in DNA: TGCAGTGCCAAGAGAGTCGAGCAGTACTTC. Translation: CSAKRVEQYF.

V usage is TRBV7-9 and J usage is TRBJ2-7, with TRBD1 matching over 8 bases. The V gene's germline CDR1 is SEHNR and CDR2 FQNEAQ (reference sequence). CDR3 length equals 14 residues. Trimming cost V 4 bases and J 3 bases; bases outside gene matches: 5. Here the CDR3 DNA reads TGTGCCAGCAGCTCACCGACAGGGGACTACGAGCAGTACTTC. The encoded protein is CASSSPTGDYEQYF.

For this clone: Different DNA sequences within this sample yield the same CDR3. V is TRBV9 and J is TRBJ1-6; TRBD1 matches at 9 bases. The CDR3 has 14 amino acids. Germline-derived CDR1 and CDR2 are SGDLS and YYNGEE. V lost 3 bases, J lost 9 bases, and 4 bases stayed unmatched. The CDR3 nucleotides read TGTGCCAGCAGCGCTACAGGGGGCGGTTCACCCCTCCACTTT. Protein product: CASSATGGGSPLHF.

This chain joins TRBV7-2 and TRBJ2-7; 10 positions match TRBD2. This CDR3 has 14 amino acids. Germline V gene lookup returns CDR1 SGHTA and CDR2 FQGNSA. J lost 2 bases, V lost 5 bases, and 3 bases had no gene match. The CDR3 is CASSTSGAAYEQYF. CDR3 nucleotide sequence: TGTGCCAGCAGCACTAGCGGGGCCGCCTACGAGCAGTACTTC. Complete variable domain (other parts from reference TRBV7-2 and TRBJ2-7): GAGVSQSPSNKVTEKGKDVELRCDPISGHTALYWYRQSLGQGLEFLIYFQGNSAPDKSGLPSDRFSAERTGGSVSTLTIQRTQQEDSAVYLCASSTSGAAYEQYFGPGTRLTVT.

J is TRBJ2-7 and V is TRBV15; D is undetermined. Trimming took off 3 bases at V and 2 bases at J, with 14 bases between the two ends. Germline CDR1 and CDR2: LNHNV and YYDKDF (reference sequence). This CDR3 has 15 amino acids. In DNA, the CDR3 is TGTGCCACCAGCAGTGTATTGTCTGGGGCCTACGAGCAGTACTTC. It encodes CATSSVLSGAYEQYF.

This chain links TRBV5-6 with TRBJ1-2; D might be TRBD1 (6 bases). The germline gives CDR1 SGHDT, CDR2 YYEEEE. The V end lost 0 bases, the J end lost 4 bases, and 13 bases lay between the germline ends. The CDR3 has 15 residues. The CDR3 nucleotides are TGTGCCAGCAGCTTGGATAGGGCAGGGGTCTATGGCTACACCTTC. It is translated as CASSLDRAGVYGYTF.

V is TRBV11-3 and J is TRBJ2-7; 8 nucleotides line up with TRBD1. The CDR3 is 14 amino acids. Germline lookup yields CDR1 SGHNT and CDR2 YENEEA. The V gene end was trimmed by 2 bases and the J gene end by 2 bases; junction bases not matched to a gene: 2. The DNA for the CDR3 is TGTGCCAGCAGCTTACGGGACAGGCCCTACGAGCAGTACTTC. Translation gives CASSLRDRPYEQYF.

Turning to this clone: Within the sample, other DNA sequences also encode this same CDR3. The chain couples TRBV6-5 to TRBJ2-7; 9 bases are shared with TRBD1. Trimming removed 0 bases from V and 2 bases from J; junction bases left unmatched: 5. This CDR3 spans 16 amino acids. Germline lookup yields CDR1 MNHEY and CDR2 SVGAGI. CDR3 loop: CASSYSTGQGTYEQYF. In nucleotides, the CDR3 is TGTGCCAGCAGTTACTCGACGGGACAGGGCACCTACGAGCAGTACTTC.

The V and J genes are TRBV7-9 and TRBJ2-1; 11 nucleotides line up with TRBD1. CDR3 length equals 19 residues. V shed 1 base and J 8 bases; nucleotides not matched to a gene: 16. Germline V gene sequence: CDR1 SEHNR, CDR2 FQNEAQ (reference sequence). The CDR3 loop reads CASSLVGQGGVIAYDEQFF. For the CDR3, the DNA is TGTGCCAGCAGCTTAGTGGGACAGGGGGGAGTCATTGCCTATGATGAGCAGTTCTTC.

CDR3 bases: TGCGCCAGCAGCCACCCGGGACAGAGCTCCTACGAGCAGTACTTC. This gives the protein CASSHPGQSSYEQYF. The V and J genes are TRBV4-1 and TRBJ2-7; TRBD1 matches at 7 bases. The CDR3 runs to 15 residues. CDR1 and CDR2 (germline): MGHRA, YSYEKL. Trimming removed 3 bases from V and 0 bases from J; junction bases left unmatched: 5.

The CDR3 region is CASSAGTGNEQYF. The CDR3 bases are TGCGCCAGCAGTGCCGGGACAGGAAACGAGCAGTACTTC. The V and J genes are TRBV10-1 and TRBJ2-7; 8 bases agree with TRBD1. Per the germline V gene, CDR1 is WNHNN and CDR2 is SYGVQD (reference sequence). The CDR3 is made up of 13 amino acids. V lost 4 bases and J lost 5; bases outside the gene matches: 4.

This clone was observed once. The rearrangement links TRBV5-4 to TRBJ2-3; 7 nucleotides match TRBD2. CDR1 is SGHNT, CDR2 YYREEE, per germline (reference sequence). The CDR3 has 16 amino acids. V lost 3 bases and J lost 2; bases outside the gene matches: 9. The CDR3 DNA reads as TGTGCCAGCAGCTCCGCCGAGCGGGGCCTCACAGATACGCAGTATTTT. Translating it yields CASSSAERGLTDTQYF.